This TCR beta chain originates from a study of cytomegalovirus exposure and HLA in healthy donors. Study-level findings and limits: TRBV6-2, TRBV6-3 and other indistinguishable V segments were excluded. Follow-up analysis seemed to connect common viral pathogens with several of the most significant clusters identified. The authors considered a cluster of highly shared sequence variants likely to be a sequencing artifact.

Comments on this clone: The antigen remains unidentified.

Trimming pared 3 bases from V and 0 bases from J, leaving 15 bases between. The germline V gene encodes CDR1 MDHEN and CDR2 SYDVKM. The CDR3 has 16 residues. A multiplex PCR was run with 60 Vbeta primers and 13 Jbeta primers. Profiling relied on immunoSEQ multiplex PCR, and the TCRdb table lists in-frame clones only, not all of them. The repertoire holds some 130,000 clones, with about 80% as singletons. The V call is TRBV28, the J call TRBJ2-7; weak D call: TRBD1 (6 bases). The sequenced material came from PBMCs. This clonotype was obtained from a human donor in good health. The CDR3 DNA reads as TGTGCCAGCAGTTTCCCCCGCCGGGACAACTCCTACGAGCAGTACTTC. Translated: CASSFPRRDNSYEQYF.